This T cell receptor beta chain was observed in a study of blood T cell repertoires in COVID-19. Study-wide context: COVID-19 samples from acute and convalescent phases originated in the United States, Italy and Spain. PBMCs, B-cell-depleted T cells, or T cells were the source of the cDNA or gDNA that made up the material.

Germline lookup yields CDR1 SGDLS and CDR2 YYNGEE. Trimming took 4 bases from V and 7 from J; bases not matched to a gene: 11. The CDR3 is 17 amino acids. As handled by the study authors: Reference gene primer amplification yielded estimated nucleated cell counts. Clones were read by immunoSEQ multiplex PCR, and TCRdb kept only the in-frame ones, dropping some. The V and J calls and clone size are taken from that table; D and trimming were inferred from the DNA. The sample includes approximately 90,000 clones, 84% seen only once; the top ten take about 25%. J is TRBJ2-1 and V is TRBV9; 13 bases line up with TRBD2. The receptor was isolated from a man aged 55 to 69 with acute or convalescent COVID-19. The sequenced sample was peripheral blood. The CDR3 here is CASSPHPTSGGVNEQFF. Here the CDR3 DNA reads TGTGCCAGCAGCCCTCACCCCACTAGCGGGGGGGTGAATGAGCAGTTCTTC. Full variable domain (remainder filled in from reference TRBV9 and TRBJ2-1): DSGVTQTPKHLITATGQRVTLRCSPRSGDLSVYWYQQSLDQGLQFLIQYYNGEERAKGNILERFSAQQFPDLHSELNLSSLELGDSALYFCASSPHPTSGGVNEQFFGPGTRLTVL.